The 3 T cell receptor beta chains below come from one sample, sequenced in a study of blood T cell repertoires in COVID-19. Only in-frame clones appear in the TCRdb table, and some are missing; sequencing was by immunoSEQ multiplex PCR. This sample has about 380,000 clones, with 85% found just once. Sequencing was done on a sample of peripheral blood. The receptors stem from a woman between 18 and 29 years old with acute or convalescent COVID-19.

The rearrangement joins TRBV2 to TRBJ1-6, with 7 bases lining up with TRBD1. Germline V gene data show CDR1 as SNHLY and CDR2 as FYNNEI. The CDR3 contains 13 residues. With 6 bases clipped from V and 8 bases from J, the junction kept 4 bases outside the gene matches. The CDR3 reads CASRDRSYSPLHF. The CDR3 coding sequence is TGTGCCAGCAGGGACAGGTCTTATTCACCCCTCCACTTT.

The J gene is TRBJ2-5, the V gene TRBV5-6; weak D call: TRBD1 (5 bases). The V and J ends lost 5 bases and 1 base respectively, with 9 bases between them. Germline-derived CDR1 and CDR2 are SGHDT and YYEEEE. This CDR3 is 13 amino acids long. In nucleotides, the CDR3 is TGTGCCAGCAGGCCAGGGCTCCAAGAGACCCAGTACTTC. This codes for CASRPGLQETQYF.

This chain connects TRBV28 to TRBJ2-2; the match to TRBD2 covers 9 bases. Germline lookup yields CDR1 MDHEN and CDR2 SYDVKM. The CDR3 sequence is 15 residues long. V gave up 6 bases and J gave up 0 bases; unmatched junction bases: 2. Here the CDR3 DNA reads TGTGCCAGCAGAGGCGGGGGGGCGAACACCGGGGAGCTGTTTTTT. Encoded protein: CASRGGGANTGELFF.